A single sample gave rise to the 25 T cell receptor beta chains below, sequenced in a study of T cell clonality in common variable immunodeficiency. The protocol was immunoSEQ multiplex PCR, while the TCRdb copy is restricted to in-frame clones and leaves out a portion. The sample was found to contain tens of thousands of clones, and every one recurs. Input material: peripheral blood mononuclear cells. The origin of the receptors is a person between 18 and 69 years old in good health.

This clone has more than one count but fewer than ten. Read sequence stops 3 residues before the CDR3 end, and the germline J gene provides the missing end. This chain joins TRBV2 and TRBJ2-7; TRBD1 is a possible D gene (6 bases). Germline CDR1 SNHLY, CDR2 FYNNEI. The CDR3 length is 13 residues. The ends were cut back, 6 bases at V and 6 bases at J, with 15 bases in the middle. The sequenced CDR3 bases are TGTGCCAGCAGGGGGGACACCTTCGGCGAG. Its translation is CASRGDTFGE. The full CDR3 protein is CASRGDTFGEQYF. The full variable domain, in which reference TRBV2 and TRBJ2-7 provide the parts outside the CDR3, is EPEVTQTPSHQVTQMGQEVILRCVPISNHLYFYWYRQILGQKVEFLVSFYNNEISEKSEIFDDQFSVERPDGSNFTLKIRSTKLEDSAMYFCASRGDTFGEQYFGPGTRLTVT.

This clone was detected many times. The observed sequence ends 3 residues before the CDR3 terminus, with the missing tail filled in from the germline J gene. The chain couples TRBV20-1 to TRBJ2-2, with a tentative D call TRBD1 (5 bases). This CDR3 is built from 13 residues. Germline V lookup: CDR1 DFQATT, CDR2 SNEGSKA (reference sequence). CDR3 bases read: TGCAGTGCTAAGAGCTCTGGGGCCAACGTG. Its protein product is CSAKSSGANV. The full CDR3 protein reads CSAKSSGANVLFF.

In this sample, this clone is medium-sized. The CDR3 extends 3 residues past the end of the read, so its final part is completed from the germline J gene. This sequence joins TRBV5-8 and TRBJ2-3; the D gene is possibly TRBD1 (7 bases). From germline, CDR1 is SGHTS and CDR2 YDEGEE. V was trimmed by 0 bases and J by 2 bases, leaving 10 bases between them. The CDR3 loop spans 15 amino acids. CDR3 sequence reads: CASSLEEGATDTQYF. The sequenced part of the CDR3 DNA is TGTGCCAGCAGCTTGGAGGAGGGGGCCACAGATACG.

This clone was seen many times. The read gets to within 3 residues of the CDR3 end, and the germline J gene fills in the rest. The V and J genes are TRBV5-1 and TRBJ1-1, with 11 bases aligning to TRBD1. Germline assignment: CDR1 SGHRS and CDR2 YFSETQ. The CDR3 spans 13 residues. After removal of 7 bases from V and 4 bases from J, the junction contained 3 bases not matched to a gene. CDR3 loop: CASGTGGGTEAFF. The CDR3 DNA, read in part, is TGCGCCAGCGGGACAGGGGGAGGCACTGAA.

This clone rates as medium-sized. The missing CDR3 end, 3 residues past where the read stops, is filled in from the germline J gene. The chain combines TRBV30 with TRBJ1-5; D gene unclear. Germline-derived CDR1 and CDR2 are GTSNPN and SVGIG (reference sequence). The V gene lost 4 bases and the J gene lost 3 bases, with 10 bases spanning the gap. The CDR3 runs 13 residues. CDR3 protein: CAWTPNYNQPQHF. Partial CDR3 DNA: TGTGCCTGGACCCCCAACTACAATCAGCCC.

In this sample, this clone turned up many times. The observed sequence ends 3 residues before the CDR3 terminus, with the missing tail filled in from the germline J gene. The V and J genes are TRBV14 and TRBJ1-1; 8 bases fit TRBD1. V lost 3 bases and J lost 4; bases outside the gene matches: 7. The CDR3 has 15 residues. Germline CDR1 reads SGHDN; CDR2 reads FVKESK. The CDR3 is CASSQKTGAGTEAFF. The sequenced CDR3 bases are TGTGCCAGCAGCCAGAAGACAGGGGCAGGCACTGAA. Variable domain in full (rest from reference TRBV14 and TRBJ1-1): EAGVTQFPSHSVIEKGQTVTLRCDPISGHDNLYWYRRVMGKEIKFLLHFVKESKQDESGMPNNRFLAERTGGTYSTLKVQPAELEDSGVYFCASSQKTGAGTEAFFGQGTRLTVV.

At least ten counts were recorded for this clone. The read ends 3 residues before the CDR3 terminus; that terminus is restored from the germline J gene. This chain uses TRBV19 with TRBJ1-1, with D unresolved. CDR3 length: 14 residues. The germline V gene encodes CDR1 LNHDA and CDR2 SQIVND (reference sequence). The CDR3 loop is CASSIAPLRGKAFF. The sequenced CDR3 bases are TGTGCCAGTAGTATTGCACCCCTGCGGGGAAAA.

Of note for this clone: A much larger clone lies a single base off, so this may be a read error. The CDR3 end falls 3 residues outside the read, so it is completed with the germline J gene. At the DNA level, this CDR3 is encoded by other sequences in the same sample as well. The gene calls are TRBV7-9 and TRBJ2-1; TRBD2 aligns across 8 bases. Looked up from germline, CDR1 is SEHNR and CDR2 is FQNEAQ (reference sequence). The CDR3 length is 13 residues. V lost 6 bases to trimming and J lost 6 bases; unmatched junction nucleotides: 4. CDR3 DNA (partial): TGTGCCAGCAGTCCGGGGGGGGGCAATGAG. It yields the protein CASSPGGGNE. Given in full, the CDR3 is CASSPGGGNEQFF.

In this sample, this clone turned up many times. The missing CDR3 end, 3 residues past where the read stops, is filled in from the germline J gene. V usage is TRBV6-2 or TRBV6-3 and J usage is TRBJ1-2; D possibly corresponds to TRBD1 (6 bases). CDR3 length: 13 residues. The germline V gene encodes CDR1 MNHEY and CDR2 SVGEGT. Deletions cut 6 bases from V and 4 bases from J, with 12 bases between. CDR3 residues: CASSYRVGYGYTF. CDR3 DNA (partial): TGTGCCAGCAGCTACAGGGTTGGCTATGGC.

This clone was observed many times. The observed sequence ends 3 residues before the CDR3 terminus, with the missing tail filled in from the germline J gene. V and J are TRBV2 and TRBJ1-6; 12 bases map to TRBD1. V was clipped by 6 bases and J by 4 bases; unmatched bases: 4. CDR3 size: 16 residues. Germline loops: CDR1 SNHLY, CDR2 FYNNEI. The sequenced part of the CDR3 DNA is TGTGCCAGCAGACCGGGACAGGGGGCTTATAATTCACCC. Its translation is CASRPGQGAYNSP. The full CDR3 protein is CASRPGQGAYNSPLHF.

This clone was seen at least ten times. The CDR3 end falls 3 residues outside the read, so it is completed with the germline J gene. The V gene is TRBV19, the J gene TRBJ1-2, with TRBD1 identical over 7 bases. There are 15 residues in the CDR3. Germline V gives CDR1 LNHDA, CDR2 SQIVND (reference sequence). The V gene end was trimmed by 6 bases and the J gene end by 4 bases; junction bases not matched to a gene: 11. The covered CDR3 bases are TGTGCCAGTAGCCCCTCTGGAGGGGGCAGCTATGGC. Translating gives CASSPSGGGSYG. The CDR3 in its entirety is CASSPSGGGSYGYTF.

The table lists this clone with many counts. The read halts 3 residues ahead of the CDR3 end, with the missing end drawn from the germline J gene. The rearrangement joins TRBV5-5 to TRBJ2-1; D ambiguous. CDR1 SGHKS and CDR2 YYEKEE come from the germline V gene (reference sequence). The V gene lost 1 base and the J gene lost 5 bases, with 7 bases spanning the gap. CDR3 size: 13 residues. This CDR3 reads CASSLRLDNEQFF. The CDR3 DNA, read in part, is TGTGCCAGCAGCTTGCGACTCGACAATGAG. Using reference TRBV5-5 and TRBJ2-1 for the parts outside the CDR3, the full variable domain is DAGVTQSPTHLIKTRGQQVTLRCSPISGHKSVSWYQQVLGQGPQFIFQYYEKEERGRGNFPDRFSARQFPNYSSELNVNALLLGDSALYLCASSLRLDNEQFFGPGTRLTVL.

This clone was detected many times. The read stops 3 residues short of the end of the CDR3; the missing end is completed from the germline J gene. The gene calls are TRBV12-3 or TRBV12-4 and TRBJ1-1; D is ambiguous. The CDR3 totals 13 residues. Trimming pared 7 bases from V and 1 base from J, leaving 10 bases between. CDR3 DNA, as far as it was read: TGTGCCAGCACCCCAGCGGGGAACACTGAA. Translated, it gives CASTPAGNTE. The complete CDR3 sequence is CASTPAGNTEAFF.

This clone was picked up a small number of times. Read coverage stops 3 residues before the CDR3 terminus; the germline J gene supplies the remainder. The chain employs TRBV7-9 and TRBJ2-2; D ambiguous. Germline lookup yields CDR1 SEHNR and CDR2 FQNEAQ (reference sequence). CDR3 length equals 14 residues. CDR3: CASHQLATNEKLFF. The sequenced part of the CDR3 DNA is TGTGCCAGCCATCAGCTTGCAACTAATGAAAAG. The full variable domain, its missing parts supplied by reference TRBV7-9 and TRBJ2-2, is DTGVSQNPRHKITKRGQNVTFRCDPISEHNRLYWYRQTLGQGPEFLTYFQNEAQLEKSRLLSDRFSAERPKGSFSTLEIQRTEQGDSAMYLCASHQLATNEKLFFGEGSRLTVL.

This clone occurred many times. With the read ending 3 residues before the CDR3 end, the germline J gene is used to fill in that end. The chain has TRBV2 and TRBJ2-3, with D perhaps matching TRBD1 (6 bases). Germline V gene data show CDR1 as SNHLY and CDR2 as FYNNEI. V was shortened by 4 bases and J by 3 bases, with 11 bases between the two germline ends. CDR3 size: 14 residues. CDR3 sequence: CASSGGRGTDTQYF. CDR3 bases read: TGTGCCAGCAGTGGAGGTAGGGGGACAGATACG.

This clone was observed many times. The sequence runs out 3 residues before the end of the CDR3; the remainder is reconstructed from the germline J gene. The genes are TRBV10-3 and TRBJ2-7, with D perhaps TRBD2 (6 bases). This CDR3 is 16 amino acids long. CDR1 is ENHRY, CDR2 SYGVKD, per germline. Trimming shortened V by 0 bases and J by 6 bases, and 18 bases separated the two germline ends. The sequenced CDR3 bases are TGTGCCATCAGTGAGTCTCCCGGCGGGGTCGTGAGCGAG. It codes for CAISESPGGVVSE. The entire CDR3 protein reads CAISESPGGVVSEQYF.

In this sample, this clone turned up many times. The read is 3 residues too short to cover the CDR3 end, so that end is filled in from the germline J gene. V is TRBV20-1 and J is TRBJ1-1; 8 bases are shared with TRBD1. Germline V gives CDR1 DFQATT, CDR2 SNEGSKA (reference sequence). The CDR3 extends over 14 amino acids. J was trimmed by 0 bases and V by 3 bases; bases with no gene match: 3. The sequenced part of the CDR3 DNA is TGCAGTGCTAGTCAGGGGGCCATGAACACTGAA. It is translated as CSASQGAMNTE. The entire CDR3 reads CSASQGAMNTEAFF.

This clone occurred many times. The missing CDR3 end, 3 residues past where the read stops, is filled in from the germline J gene. This rearrangement joins TRBV12-5 to TRBJ2-1, with TRBD2 identical over 11 bases. This CDR3 contains 15 residues. The junction had 3 bases not matched to a gene; V was cut back by 5 bases and J by 3 bases. CDR1 is LGHNT, CDR2 FRNRAP, per germline. The sequenced part of the CDR3 DNA is TGTGCTAGTGGTGCAACTAGCGGGGGCTACAATGAG. Encoded protein: CASGATSGGYNE. The CDR3 reads in full as CASGATSGGYNEQFF.

This clone was counted a few times. The read ends 3 residues early relative to the CDR3; the germline J gene fills the gap. This sequence joins TRBV18 and TRBJ1-2; D uncertain. The germline gives CDR1 KGHSH, CDR2 LQKENI. This CDR3 has 16 residues. The CDR3 bases that were read are TGTGCCAGCTCACCCCGTGGCAGCGGGAGTACCTACGAC. Its translation is CASSPRGSGSTYD. The full CDR3 protein reads CASSPRGSGSTYDYTF. The variable domain in full, with the rest retrieved from reference TRBV18 and TRBJ1-2, is NAGVMQNPRHLVRRRGQEARLRCSPMKGHSHVYWYRQLPEEGLKFMVYLQKENIIDESGMPKERFSAEFPKEGPSILRIQQVVRGDSAAYFCASSPRGSGSTYDYTFGSGTRLTVV.

This clone appeared a few times. The read is 3 residues too short to cover the CDR3 end, so that end is filled in from the germline J gene. The V and J genes are TRBV18 and TRBJ2-7; 9 nucleotides match TRBD1. The CDR3 has 12 amino acids. J lost 4 bases, V lost 8 bases, and 3 bases had no gene match. The germline gives CDR1 KGHSH, CDR2 LQKENI. Here the CDR3 reads CASGGTGYEQYF. Incomplete CDR3 DNA: TGTGCCAGCGGGGGGACAGGGTACGAG.

This clone was picked up many times. The read falls 3 residues short of the CDR3 end, and the missing part is taken from the germline J gene. The rearrangement links TRBV7-9 to TRBJ1-5; D remains ambiguous. CDR1 is SEHNR, CDR2 FQNEAQ, per germline (reference sequence). Trimming took 2 bases from V and 4 from J, leaving 3 bases between them. CDR3 length: 12 residues. This CDR3 is CASSLPNQPQHF. The covered CDR3 bases are TGTGCCAGCAGCTTACCGAATCAGCCC. Combining the CDR3 with reference TRBV7-9 and TRBJ1-5 gives the whole variable domain DTGVSQNPRHKITKRGQNVTFRCDPISEHNRLYWYRQTLGQGPEFLTYFQNEAQLEKSRLLSDRFSAERPKGSFSTLEIQRTEQGDSAMYLCASSLPNQPQHFGDGTRLSIL.

This clone was observed at least ten times. The CDR3 end lies 3 residues beyond the end of the read and is filled in from the germline J gene. The chain has TRBV10-3 and TRBJ1-6; a weak D match, TRBD1 (6 bases). The CDR3 loop spans 13 amino acids. From germline, CDR1 is ENHRY and CDR2 SYGVKD. Between the trimmed V and J ends, which lost 11 bases and 8 bases, there was a span of 16 bases. The CDR3: CAGNRDIDSPLHF. The sequenced part of the CDR3 DNA is TGTGCCGGAAACCGGGACATAGATTCACCC.

With respect to this clone: The read falls 3 residues short of the CDR3 end, and the missing part is taken from the germline J gene. The V gene is TRBV7-9, the J gene TRBJ2-3, with D unclear. The CDR3 has 13 residues. Germline CDR1 reads SEHNR; CDR2 reads FQNEAQ (reference sequence). The DNA read from the CDR3 is TGTGCCAGCAGCTCTCAGACCAGCGCGACG. Protein sequence: CASSSQTSAT. The whole CDR3 reads CASSSQTSATQYF. Looking up the rest from reference TRBV7-9 and TRBJ2-3 gives the full variable domain: DTGVSQNPRHKITKRGQNVTFRCDPISEHNRLYWYRQTLGQGPEFLTYFQNEAQLEKSRLLSDRFSAERPKGSFSTLEIQRTEQGDSAMYLCASSSQTSATQYFGPGTRLTVL.

About this clone: The DNA ends 3 residues before the CDR3 does, and the rest of the CDR3 is filled in from the germline J gene. The chain uses TRBV10-3 and TRBJ2-7, with D possibly being TRBD1 (6 bases). CDR1 ENHRY and CDR2 SYGVKD come from the germline V gene. The CDR3 is 14 residues long. V gave up 11 bases and J gave up 1 base, with 18 bases separating them. The sequenced part of the CDR3 DNA is TGTGCCTCCAACCGGGACACTTCTTCCTACGAG. Translated, it gives CASNRDTSSYE. The CDR3 as a whole reads CASNRDTSSYEQYF.

This clone came up many times. The read terminates 3 residues ahead of where the CDR3 ends, so the germline J gene completes it. The chain joins TRBV12-3 or TRBV12-4 to TRBJ1-1; the D is unclear. The CDR3 sequence is 14 residues long. Trimming shortened V by 2 bases and J by 2 bases, and 9 bases separated the two germline ends. The chain's CDR3 is CASSLPHSNTEAFF. CDR3 DNA, as far as it was read: TGTGCCAGCAGTTTACCCCATAGTAACACTGAA.